This TCR beta chain comes out of a study of CD8+CD57+ T cells in acquired aplastic anemia. Genomic DNA templated the TCR beta VDJ and CDR3 profiling. MiXCR was run by TCRdb on the reads, yielding one entry per CDR3 protein. The sample has about 190,000 distinct CDR3 sequences, less than 65% seen once. CDR1 SGHNT and CDR2 YYREEE come from the germline V gene (reference sequence). Germline trimming cut 0 bases from V and 2 bases from J; bases unmatched to any gene: 7. The CDR3 contains 16 residues. This sequence joins TRBV5-4 and TRBJ2-7; TRBD1 matches at 8 bases. The sample was sorted CD4+, CD8+, or CD8+CD57+ T cells (not recorded which) from PBMCs. This clonotype was obtained from a human donor in good health, serving as a control. CDR3 sequence: CASSLGGTGDAYEQYF. DNA of the CDR3: TGTGCCAGCAGCTTGGGTGGGACAGGAGATGCCTACGAGCAGTACTTC.